One and the same sample provided the 10 T cell receptor beta chains below, sequenced in a study of read filtering for tumor transcriptome and immune sequencing. From around 440 ng of RNA, a library with molecular barcoded alpha/delta and beta/gamma adaptors was made. TCRdb independently ran MiXCR on the reads; one entry per CDR3 protein. The table has tens of thousands of distinct CDR3 sequences, under 25% seen once. Sequencing input: a population of CD138-negative cells sorted from bone marrow. These receptors were taken from a donor over 35 with multiple myeloma.

The chain recombines TRBV11-3 with TRBJ1-1; TRBD1 agrees at 9 bases. Losses at the gene ends were 5 bases for V and 0 bases for J; bases not matched to a gene: 4. CDR1 SGHNT and CDR2 YENEEA come from the germline V gene. This CDR3 spans 15 amino acids. The CDR3 spells CASSLGTGMNTEAFF. Written as DNA, the CDR3 is TGTGCCAGCAGCCTAGGGACAGGGATGAACACTGAAGCTTTCTTT. Looking up the rest from reference TRBV11-3 and TRBJ1-1 gives the full variable domain: EAGVVQSPRYKIIEKKQPVAFWCNPISGHNTLYWYLQNLGQGPELLIRYENEEAVDDSQLPKDRFSAERLKGVDSTLKIQPAELGDSAVYLCASSLGTGMNTEAFFGQGTRLTVV.

This clonotype was detected ten times or more. The chain couples TRBV5-1 to TRBJ2-1; 7 bases align to TRBD1. With 2 bases clipped from V and 2 bases from J, the junction kept 7 bases outside the gene matches. The CDR3 loop spans 16 amino acids. Germline V lookup: CDR1 SGHRS, CDR2 YFSETQ. The CDR3 region is CASSFLGQATYNEQFF. As DNA, the CDR3 is TGCGCCAGCAGCTTCCTAGGACAGGCGACCTACAATGAGCAGTTCTTC.

This clonotype was seen a handful of times. CDR3 sequence reads: CASSSAGDMKTQYF. Written as DNA, the CDR3 is TGCGCCAGCAGCTCCGCGGGAGACATGAAGACCCAGTACTTC. The V call is TRBV5-1, the J call TRBJ2-5, with 7 bases fitting TRBD2. V dropped 3 bases and J dropped 6; count of bases not matched to a gene: 8. The CDR3 length is 14 residues. Germline V lookup: CDR1 SGHRS, CDR2 YFSETQ.

This clonotype has ten or more counts. The chain combines TRBV12-3 or TRBV12-4 with TRBJ2-5, with 8 bases matching TRBD1. This CDR3 region has 13 residues. J gave up 2 bases and V 5 bases, and 1 base lay outside the gene matches. CDR3 loop: CASSRTGQETQYF. DNA of the CDR3: TGTGCCAGCAGTCGGACAGGGCAAGAGACCCAGTACTTC.

This clonotype was counted a few times. The germline gene is not matched at one end of the junction; a read error may be the cause. This chain connects TRBV7-9 to TRBJ1-1, with 8 bases matching TRBD1. Germline-derived CDR1 and CDR2 are SEHNR and FQNEAQ (reference sequence). CDR3 length: 12 residues. Here the CDR3 reads CASSTGQGRDLF. DNA for the CDR3: TGTGCCAGCAGCACCGGACAGGGTAGAGATCTGTTT.

Points on this clonotype: This sequence may be a read error, since a much larger clone differs from it by one base. This chain joins TRBV7-9 and TRBJ2-7; D is uncertain. The CDR3 runs 13 residues. Germline CDR1 is SEHNR and CDR2 is FQNEAQ (reference sequence). The CDR3, as DNA: TGTGCCAGCAGCTTGGACGGTCCCTACGAGCTGTACTTC. The encoded protein is CASSLDGPYELYF.

A note on this clonotype: Because it lacks the conserved phenylalanine or tryptophan at the end, this CDR3 is likely a read error. For the CDR3, the DNA is TGCAGCGTTGTACTCTTGGGACAGCCCACCCACAATGAGCAGTTCTCC. Amino acid sequence: CSVVLLGQPTHNEQFS. The V and J genes are TRBV29-1 and TRBJ2-1; TRBD1 aligns across 7 bases. J was trimmed by 5 bases and V by 4 bases; bases with no gene match: 14. CDR3 length: 16 amino acids. CDR1 and CDR2 (germline): SQVTM, ANQGSEA.

This clonotype was counted ten times or more. This chain connects TRBV7-2 to TRBJ2-7; D not certain. The CDR3 has 15 amino acids. Germline CDR1 reads SGHTA; CDR2 reads FQGNSA. V was pared by 0 bases and J by 0 bases, with 9 bases between. The CDR3 is CASSLAGLSSYEQYF. CDR3 nucleotides: TGTGCCAGCAGCTTAGCTGGCTTGAGCTCCTACGAGCAGTACTTC.

Concerning this clonotype itself: The CDR3 end shows no conserved phenylalanine or tryptophan, and so a read error is likely. The chain couples TRBV5-1 to TRBJ2-5; D is possibly TRBD1 (5 bases). V was shortened by 4 bases and J by 3 bases, with 10 bases between the two germline ends. Germline V CDR1 and CDR2: SGHRS, YFSETQ. The CDR3 runs to 13 residues. The CDR3 sequence: CASSLRVEETQYL. For the CDR3, the DNA is TGCGCCAGCAGCCTCAGGGTCGAAGAGACCCAGTACCTC.

This clonotype was seen only a few times. V gene TRBV14 combines with J gene TRBJ2-5, with D hard to call. From germline, CDR1 is SGHDN and CDR2 FVKESK. This CDR3 contains 13 residues. The ends were cut back, 1 base at V and 4 bases at J, with 7 bases in the middle. CDR3 in amino acids: CASSQGLRETQYF. In DNA form, the CDR3 reads TGTGCCAGCAGCCAAGGACTTCGAGAGACCCAGTACTTC. The variable domain in full, with the rest retrieved from reference TRBV14 and TRBJ2-5, is EAGVTQFPSHSVIEKGQTVTLRCDPISGHDNLYWYRRVMGKEIKFLLHFVKESKQDESGMPNNRFLAERTGGTYSTLKVQPAELEDSGVYFCASSQGLRETQYFGPGTRLLVL.